A single sample gave rise to the 10 T cell receptor beta chains below, sequenced in a study of blood T cell repertoires in COVID-19. Using immunoSEQ multiplex PCR, the repertoire was profiled, and TCRdb retains in-frame clones only, with some absent. Among approximately 90,000 clones listed, around 87% were seen once. Sequencing was done on a sample of peripheral blood. The origin of the receptors is a woman aged 80 or over with acute or convalescent COVID-19.

The chain employs TRBV7-2 and TRBJ1-3; D uncertain. Germline CDR1 and CDR2: SGHTA and FQGNSA. V lost 5 bases and J lost 12, with 14 bases in between. CDR3 length: 12 amino acids. The CDR3 loop is CASSPLGGIIYF. The CDR3 nucleotides read TGTGCCAGCAGCCCCCTAGGCGGGATCATATATTTT.

The chain uses TRBV5-1 and TRBJ2-5, with 12 bases matching TRBD2. CDR1 is SGHRS, CDR2 YFSETQ, per germline. The CDR3 is 16 amino acids. V lost 2 bases and J lost 5; bases outside the gene matches: 7. This chain's CDR3 is CASSFDGLAGLETQYF. The CDR3 region has the DNA TGCGCCAGCAGCTTTGATGGACTAGCGGGACTGGAGACCCAGTACTTC.

CDR3 region: CASKLAGEQYF. CDR3 nucleotides: TGTGCCAGCAAACTAGCGGGGGAGCAGTACTTC. The gene calls are TRBV2 and TRBJ2-7, with 10 nucleotides matching TRBD2. Per germline, CDR1 SNHLY and CDR2 FYNNEI. CDR3 length: 11 amino acids. V lost 7 bases, J lost 7 bases, and 1 base stayed unmatched.

The V gene is TRBV7-8, the J gene TRBJ1-4, with D maybe TRBD1 (5 bases). This CDR3 contains 13 residues. V gave up 10 bases and J gave up 4 bases, with 13 bases separating them. Germline CDR1 reads SGHVS; CDR2 reads FQNEAQ. DNA of the CDR3: TGTGCCACCCATGACAGCCTTAATGAAAAACTGTTTTTT. Translated, it gives CATHDSLNEKLFF.

This chain links TRBV30 with TRBJ1-4, with no clear D. Trimming stripped 2 bases from V and 8 bases from J, with 15 bases between. CDR1 and CDR2 (germline): GTSNPN, SVGIG (reference sequence). The CDR3 is made up of 14 amino acids. The CDR3 coding sequence is TGTGCCTGGAGTATCCACCGGGGAGGCGAAAAACTGTTTTTT. Its protein is CAWSIHRGGEKLFF.

This clone was seen a few times. The chain carries TRBV5-1 and TRBJ2-7; 8 nucleotides agree with TRBD2. Germline loops: CDR1 SGHRS, CDR2 YFSETQ. The CDR3 has 17 residues. The ends lost 0 bases at V and 0 bases at J; junction bases unmatched: 8. The CDR3 region has the DNA TGCGCCAGCAGCTTGGCCTCTAGCGGGTCCAGCTCCTACGAGCAGTACTTC. This translates into CASSLASSGSSSYEQYF.

The chain carries TRBV4-2 and TRBJ2-5, with 9 bases that match TRBD1. Germline V gene lookup returns CDR1 LGHNA and CDR2 YNFKEQ. The CDR3 extends over 16 amino acids. V trimming: 6 bases; J trimming: 7 bases; junction bases outside the gene matches: 15. CDR3 bases: TGTGCCAGCAGTCATCCCGGACAGGGGATGTTTGGGACCCAGTACTTC. Protein sequence: CASSHPGQGMFGTQYF.

The gene calls are TRBV27 and TRBJ1-1; the match to TRBD1 covers 7 bases. The V gene end was trimmed by 5 bases and the J gene end by 1 base; junction bases not matched to a gene: 7. The germline V gene has CDR1 MNHEY and CDR2 SMNVEV (reference sequence). The CDR3 is made up of 15 amino acids. This chain's CDR3 is CASSPNRGQNTEAFF. The CDR3 DNA reads as TGTGCCAGCAGTCCAAACAGGGGCCAGAACACTGAAGCTTTCTTT.

The chain links TRBV11-2 to TRBJ1-3, with a tentative D call TRBD1 (6 bases). Germline lookup yields CDR1 SGHAT and CDR2 FQNNGV. The V gene lost 6 bases and the J gene lost 2 bases, with 11 bases spanning the gap. There are 14 residues in the CDR3. The CDR3 here is CASRQGTTGNTIYF. CDR3 DNA: TGTGCCAGCAGGCAGGGGACAACTGGAAACACCATATATTTT.

The chain joins TRBV28 to TRBJ2-3; 8 bases map to TRBD1. CDR3 size: 14 residues. V gave up 8 bases and J gave up 2 bases; unmatched junction bases: 6. Germline V gene sequence: CDR1 MDHEN, CDR2 SYDVKM. The CDR3 reads CASRRQGYTDTQYF. For the CDR3, the DNA is TGTGCCAGCCGAAGACAGGGGTACACAGATACGCAGTATTTT.